A selection of T cell receptor beta chains follows, all from one sample in a study of regulatory T cells in long-lasting Graves disease. One entry per CDR3 protein results from TCRdb running MiXCR on the multiplex PCR reads. Among fewer than 550,000 distinct CDR3 sequences, around a fifth were seen once, and the ten largest hold roughly 7%. The specimen was peripheral blood mononuclear cells (PBMCs), collected when the disease was refractory, from a patient treated with antithyroid drugs. The receptors come from a female donor with Graves disease. Both conserved end residues are part of each CDR3. The order of the fields is V gene, CDR3 protein.

V: TRBV6-9; CDR3: CASSYSGQGSTDTQYF
V: TRBV7-9; CDR3: CASSSSTGELFF
V: TRBV5-5; CDR3: CASSLGSFPYEQYF
V: TRBV20-1; CDR3: CSARDQKGGVVQPQHF
V: TRBV6-2/TRBV6-3; CDR3: CASSYSREQDLSNQPQHF
V: TRBV19; CDR3: CASSIDRAGDRPAFF
V: TRBV19; CDR3: CASRGGAQPQHF
V: TRBV20-1; CDR3: CSAGEAFF
V: TRBV29-1; CDR3: CSVGPGETQYF
V: TRBV9; CDR3: CASSVAGQGYEQYF
V: TRBV5-5; CDR3: CASSHISREKLFF
V: TRBV9; CDR3: CASSVGGQETQYF
V: TRBV15; CDR3: CATSSWRGPTNTGELFF
V: TRBV9; CDR3: CASSGPWDFGNTIYF
V: TRBV30; CDR3: CAWSRSVSKNIQYF
V: TRBV7-3; CDR3: CASSLSSGKETQYF
V: TRBV5-4; CDR3: CASSDGTGGPGELFF
V: TRBV7-2; CDR3: CASSRDRVIVGYGYTF
V: TRBV28; CDR3: CASGGVNTEAFF
V: TRBV15; CDR3: CATSRDTGSRYF
V: TRBV5-1; CDR3: CASSLQGEGNTEAFF
V: TRBV2; CDR3: CASRAGQYEKLFF
V: TRBV29-1; CDR3: CSDRTGVGGYTF
V: TRBV7-2; CDR3: CASSFVSGETQYF
V: TRBV7-2; CDR3: CASTFVAGYFQETQYF
V: TRBV7-9; CDR3: CASSLAGTGDGYTF